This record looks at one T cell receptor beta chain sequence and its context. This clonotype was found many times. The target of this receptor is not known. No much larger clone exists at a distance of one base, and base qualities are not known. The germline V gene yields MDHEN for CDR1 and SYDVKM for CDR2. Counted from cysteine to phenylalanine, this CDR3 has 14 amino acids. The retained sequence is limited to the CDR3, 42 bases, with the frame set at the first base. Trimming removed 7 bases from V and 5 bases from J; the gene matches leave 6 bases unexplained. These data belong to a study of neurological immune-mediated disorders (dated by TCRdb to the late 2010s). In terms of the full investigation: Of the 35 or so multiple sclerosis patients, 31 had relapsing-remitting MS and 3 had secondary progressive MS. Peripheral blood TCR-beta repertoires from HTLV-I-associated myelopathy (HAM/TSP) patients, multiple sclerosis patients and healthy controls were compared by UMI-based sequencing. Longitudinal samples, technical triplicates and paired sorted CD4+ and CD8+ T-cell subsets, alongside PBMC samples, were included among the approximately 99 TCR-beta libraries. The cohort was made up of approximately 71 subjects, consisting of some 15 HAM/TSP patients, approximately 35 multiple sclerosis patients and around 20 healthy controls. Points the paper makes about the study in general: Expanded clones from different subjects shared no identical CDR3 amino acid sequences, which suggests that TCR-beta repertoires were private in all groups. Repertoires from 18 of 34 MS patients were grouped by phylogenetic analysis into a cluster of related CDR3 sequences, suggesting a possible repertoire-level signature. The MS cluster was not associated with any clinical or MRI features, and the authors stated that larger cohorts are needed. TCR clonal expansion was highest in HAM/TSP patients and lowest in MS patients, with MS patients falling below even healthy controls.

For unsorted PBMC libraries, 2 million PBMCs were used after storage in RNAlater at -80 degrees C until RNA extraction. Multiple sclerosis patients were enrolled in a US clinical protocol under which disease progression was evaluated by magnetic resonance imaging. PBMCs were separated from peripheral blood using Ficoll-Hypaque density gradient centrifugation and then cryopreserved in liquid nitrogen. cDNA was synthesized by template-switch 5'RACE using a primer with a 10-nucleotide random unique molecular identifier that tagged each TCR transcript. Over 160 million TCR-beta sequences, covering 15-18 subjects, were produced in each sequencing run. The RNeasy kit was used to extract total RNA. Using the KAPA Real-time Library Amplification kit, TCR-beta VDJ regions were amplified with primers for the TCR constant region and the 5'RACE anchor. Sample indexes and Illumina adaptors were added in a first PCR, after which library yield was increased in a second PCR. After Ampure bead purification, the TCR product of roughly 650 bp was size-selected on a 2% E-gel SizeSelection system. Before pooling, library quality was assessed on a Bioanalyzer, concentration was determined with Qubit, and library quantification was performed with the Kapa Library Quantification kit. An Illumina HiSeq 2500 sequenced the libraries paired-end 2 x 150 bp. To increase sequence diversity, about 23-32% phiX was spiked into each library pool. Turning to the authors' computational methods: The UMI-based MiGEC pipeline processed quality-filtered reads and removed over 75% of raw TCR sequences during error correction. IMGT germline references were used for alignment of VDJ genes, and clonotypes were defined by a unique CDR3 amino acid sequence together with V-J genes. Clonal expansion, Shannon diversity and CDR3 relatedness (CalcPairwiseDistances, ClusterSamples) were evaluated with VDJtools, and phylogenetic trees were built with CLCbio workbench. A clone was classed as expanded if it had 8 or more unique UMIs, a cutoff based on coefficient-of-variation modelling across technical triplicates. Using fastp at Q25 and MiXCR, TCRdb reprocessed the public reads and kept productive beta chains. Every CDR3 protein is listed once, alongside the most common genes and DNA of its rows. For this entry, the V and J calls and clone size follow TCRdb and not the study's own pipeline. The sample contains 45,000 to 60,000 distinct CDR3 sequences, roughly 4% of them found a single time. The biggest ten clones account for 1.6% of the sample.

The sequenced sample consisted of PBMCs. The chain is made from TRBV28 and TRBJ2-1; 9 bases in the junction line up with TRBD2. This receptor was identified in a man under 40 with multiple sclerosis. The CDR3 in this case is CASKIAGANNEQFF. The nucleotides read TGTGCCAGCAAAATAGCGGGGGCGAACAATGAGCAGTTCTTC.